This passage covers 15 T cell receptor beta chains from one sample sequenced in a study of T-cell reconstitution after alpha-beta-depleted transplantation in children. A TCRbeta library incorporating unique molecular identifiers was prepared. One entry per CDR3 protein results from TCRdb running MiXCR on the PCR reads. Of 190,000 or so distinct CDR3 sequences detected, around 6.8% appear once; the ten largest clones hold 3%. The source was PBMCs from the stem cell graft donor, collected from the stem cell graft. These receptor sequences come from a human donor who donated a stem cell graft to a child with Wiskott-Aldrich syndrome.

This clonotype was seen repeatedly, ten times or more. DNA for the CDR3: TGTGCCAGCAGTACCCATGGAAACACCATATATTTT. It specifies CASSTHGNTIYF. The chain joins TRBV7-8 to TRBJ1-3; D ambiguous. Germline CDR1 SGHVS, CDR2 FQNEAQ. V lost 6 bases, J lost 3 bases, and 6 bases lay in between. The CDR3 is made up of 12 amino acids.

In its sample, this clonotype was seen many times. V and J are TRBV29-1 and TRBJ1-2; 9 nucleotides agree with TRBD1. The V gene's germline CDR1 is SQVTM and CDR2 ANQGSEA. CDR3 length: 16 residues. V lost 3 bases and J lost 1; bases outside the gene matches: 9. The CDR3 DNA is TGCAGCGTTGAGGCCCCGGACAGGGGCCTTAACTATGGCTACACCTTC. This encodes CSVEAPDRGLNYGYTF.

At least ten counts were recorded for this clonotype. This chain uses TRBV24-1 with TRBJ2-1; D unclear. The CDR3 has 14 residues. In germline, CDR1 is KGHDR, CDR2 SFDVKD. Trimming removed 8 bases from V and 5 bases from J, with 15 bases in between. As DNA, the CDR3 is TGTGCCACCAAGGCTGATCAAATAAACAATGAGCAGTTCTTC. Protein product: CATKADQINNEQFF.

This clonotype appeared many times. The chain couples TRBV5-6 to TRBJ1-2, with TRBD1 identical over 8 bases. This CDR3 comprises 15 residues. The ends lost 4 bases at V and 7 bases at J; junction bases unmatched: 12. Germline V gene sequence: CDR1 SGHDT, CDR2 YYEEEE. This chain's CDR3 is CASSLPRQGIFGYTF. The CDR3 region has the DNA TGTGCCAGCAGCCTACCGAGACAGGGGATCTTTGGCTACACCTTC.

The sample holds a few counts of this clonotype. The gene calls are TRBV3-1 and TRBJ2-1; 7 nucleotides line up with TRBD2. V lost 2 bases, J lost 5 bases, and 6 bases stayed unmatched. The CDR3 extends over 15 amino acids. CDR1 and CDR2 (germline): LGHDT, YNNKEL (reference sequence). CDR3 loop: CASSQPSSGNNEQFF. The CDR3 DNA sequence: TGTGCCAGCAGCCAACCGTCTAGCGGAAACAATGAGCAGTTCTTC.

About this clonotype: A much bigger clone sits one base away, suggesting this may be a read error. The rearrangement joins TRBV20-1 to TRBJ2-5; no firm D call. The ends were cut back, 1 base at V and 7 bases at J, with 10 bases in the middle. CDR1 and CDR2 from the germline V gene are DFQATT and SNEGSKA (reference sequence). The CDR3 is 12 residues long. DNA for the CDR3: TGCAGTGCTAGAGTTTCATCAGGGACCCAGTACTTC. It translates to CSARVSSGTQYF.

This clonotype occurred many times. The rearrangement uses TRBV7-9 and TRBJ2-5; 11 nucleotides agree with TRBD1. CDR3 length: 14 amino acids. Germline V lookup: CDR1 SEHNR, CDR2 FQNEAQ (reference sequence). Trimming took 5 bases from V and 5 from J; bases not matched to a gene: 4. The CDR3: CASSRGQGAETQYF. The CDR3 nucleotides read TGTGCCAGCAGCCGAGGACAGGGGGCGGAGACCCAGTACTTC.

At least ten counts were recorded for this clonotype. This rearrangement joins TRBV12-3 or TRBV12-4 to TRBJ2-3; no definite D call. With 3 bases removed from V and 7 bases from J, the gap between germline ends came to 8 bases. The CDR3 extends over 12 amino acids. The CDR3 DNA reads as TGTGCCAGCAGTTTCTCCCAAAATACGCAGTATTTT. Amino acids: CASSFSQNTQYF.

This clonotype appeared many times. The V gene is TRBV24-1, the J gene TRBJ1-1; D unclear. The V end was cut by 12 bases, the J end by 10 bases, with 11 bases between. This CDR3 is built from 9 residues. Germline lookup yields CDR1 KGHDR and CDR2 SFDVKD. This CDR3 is CAPPVGAFF. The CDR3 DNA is TGTGCCCCGCCGGTCGGAGCTTTCTTT.

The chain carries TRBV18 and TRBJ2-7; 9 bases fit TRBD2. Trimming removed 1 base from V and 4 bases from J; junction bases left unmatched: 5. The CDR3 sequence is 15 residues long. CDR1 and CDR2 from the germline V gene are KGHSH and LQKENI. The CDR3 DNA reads TGTGCCAGCTCACCACTAGCGGGGGAGACTTACGAGCAGTACTTC. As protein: CASSPLAGETYEQYF.

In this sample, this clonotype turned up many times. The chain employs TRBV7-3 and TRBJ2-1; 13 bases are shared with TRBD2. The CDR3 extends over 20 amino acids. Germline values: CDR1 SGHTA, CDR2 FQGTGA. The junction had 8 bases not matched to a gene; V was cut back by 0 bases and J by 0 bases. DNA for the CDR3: TGTGCCAGCAGCTTAACTCCGGGACTAGCGGGGAAGAGCTCCTACAATGAGCAGTTCTTC. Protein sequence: CASSLTPGLAGKSSYNEQFF.

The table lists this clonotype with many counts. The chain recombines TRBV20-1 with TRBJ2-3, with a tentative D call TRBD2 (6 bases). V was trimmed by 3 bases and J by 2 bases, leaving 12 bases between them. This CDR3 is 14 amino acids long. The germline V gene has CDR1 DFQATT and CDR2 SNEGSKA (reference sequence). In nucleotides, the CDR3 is TGCAGTGCTAGCTGGGGGGAGCCCACAGATACGCAGTATTTT. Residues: CSASWGEPTDTQYF.

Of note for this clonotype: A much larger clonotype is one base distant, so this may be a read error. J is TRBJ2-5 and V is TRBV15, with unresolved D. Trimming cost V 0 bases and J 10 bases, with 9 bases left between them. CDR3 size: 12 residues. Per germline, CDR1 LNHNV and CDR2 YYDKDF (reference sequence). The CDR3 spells CATSRDRANQYF. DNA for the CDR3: TGTGCCACCAGCAGAGATAGGGCGAACCAGTACTTC.

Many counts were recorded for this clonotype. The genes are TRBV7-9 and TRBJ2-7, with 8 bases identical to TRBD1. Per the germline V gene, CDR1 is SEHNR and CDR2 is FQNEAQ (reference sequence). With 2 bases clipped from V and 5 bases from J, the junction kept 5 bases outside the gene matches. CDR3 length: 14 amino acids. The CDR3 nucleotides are TGTGCCAGCAGCTTACCGGACAGGGTGGACGAGCAGTACTTC. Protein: CASSLPDRVDEQYF.

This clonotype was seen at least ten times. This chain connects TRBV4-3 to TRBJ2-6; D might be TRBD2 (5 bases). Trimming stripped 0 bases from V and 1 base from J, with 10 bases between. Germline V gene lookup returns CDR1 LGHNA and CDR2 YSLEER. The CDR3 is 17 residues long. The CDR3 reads CASSQDGSGSGANVLTF. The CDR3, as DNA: TGCGCCAGCAGCCAAGATGGGAGCGGTTCTGGGGCCAACGTCCTGACTTTC.